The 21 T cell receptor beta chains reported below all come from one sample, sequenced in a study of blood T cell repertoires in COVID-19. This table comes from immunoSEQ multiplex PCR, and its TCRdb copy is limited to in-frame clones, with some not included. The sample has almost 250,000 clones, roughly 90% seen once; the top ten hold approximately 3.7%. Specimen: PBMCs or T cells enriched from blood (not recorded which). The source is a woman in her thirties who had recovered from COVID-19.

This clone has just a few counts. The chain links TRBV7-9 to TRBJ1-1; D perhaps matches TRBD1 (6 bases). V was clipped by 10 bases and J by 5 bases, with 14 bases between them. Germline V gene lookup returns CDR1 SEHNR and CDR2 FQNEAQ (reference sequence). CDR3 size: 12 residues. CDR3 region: CATGRGETEAFF. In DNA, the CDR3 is TGTGCCACAGGGAGGGGGGAAACTGAAGCTTTCTTT. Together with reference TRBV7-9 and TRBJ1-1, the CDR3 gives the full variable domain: DTGVSQNPRHKITKRGQNVTFRCDPISEHNRLYWYRQTLGQGPEFLTYFQNEAQLEKSRLLSDRFSAERPKGSFSTLEIQRTEQGDSAMYLCATGRGETEAFFGQGTRLTVV.

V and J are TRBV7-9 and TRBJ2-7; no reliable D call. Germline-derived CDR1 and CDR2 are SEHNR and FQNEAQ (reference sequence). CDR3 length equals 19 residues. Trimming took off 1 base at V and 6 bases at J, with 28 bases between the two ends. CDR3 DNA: TGTGCCAGCAGCTTAGGGCCCTCAGATATCTGGGCGTCTACTTCCGAGCAGTACTTC. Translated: CASSLGPSDIWASTSEQYF.

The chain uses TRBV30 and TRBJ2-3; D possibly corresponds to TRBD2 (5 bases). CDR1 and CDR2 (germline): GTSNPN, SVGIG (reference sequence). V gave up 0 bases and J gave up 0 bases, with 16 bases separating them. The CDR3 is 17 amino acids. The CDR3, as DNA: TGTGCCTGGAGTGTAGGAGACGCCCGGACTAGCACAGATACGCAGTATTTT. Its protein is CAWSVGDARTSTDTQYF. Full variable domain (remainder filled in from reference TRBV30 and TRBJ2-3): SQTIHQWPATLVQPVGSPLSLECTVEGTSNPNLYWYRQAAGRGLQLLFYSVGIGQISSEVPQNLSASRPQDRQFILSSKKLLLSDSGFYLCAWSVGDARTSTDTQYFGPGTRLTVL.

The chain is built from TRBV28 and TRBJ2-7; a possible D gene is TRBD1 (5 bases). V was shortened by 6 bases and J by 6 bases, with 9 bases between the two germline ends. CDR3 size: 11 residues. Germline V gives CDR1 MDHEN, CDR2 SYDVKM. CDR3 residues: CASSNRSEQYF. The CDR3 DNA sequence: TGTGCCAGCAGCAACAGGAGCGAGCAGTACTTC.

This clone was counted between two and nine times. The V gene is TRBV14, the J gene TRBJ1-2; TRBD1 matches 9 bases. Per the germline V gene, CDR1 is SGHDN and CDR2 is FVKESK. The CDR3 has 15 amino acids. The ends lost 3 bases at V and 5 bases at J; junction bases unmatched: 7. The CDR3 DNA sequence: TGTGCCAGCAGCCACGGACAGGGGCTTATTTATGGCTACACCTTC. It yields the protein CASSHGQGLIYGYTF.

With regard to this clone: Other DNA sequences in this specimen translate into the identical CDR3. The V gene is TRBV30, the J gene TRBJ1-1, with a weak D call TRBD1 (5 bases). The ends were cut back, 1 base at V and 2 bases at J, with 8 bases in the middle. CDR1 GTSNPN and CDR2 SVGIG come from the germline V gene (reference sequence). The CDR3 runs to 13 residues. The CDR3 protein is CAWSGQLNTEAFF. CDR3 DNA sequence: TGTGCCTGGAGTGGACAGTTAAACACTGAAGCTTTCTTT.

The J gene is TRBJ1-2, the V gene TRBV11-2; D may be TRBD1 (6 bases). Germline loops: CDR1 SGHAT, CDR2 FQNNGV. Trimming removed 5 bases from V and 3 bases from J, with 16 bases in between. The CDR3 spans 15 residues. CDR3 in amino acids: CASSPRRGPDYGYTF. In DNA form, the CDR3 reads TGTGCCAGCAGCCCCCGGCGGGGGCCTGACTATGGCTACACCTTC. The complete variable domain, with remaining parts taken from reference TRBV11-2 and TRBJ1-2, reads EAGVAQSPRYKIIEKRQSVAFWCNPISGHATLYWYQQILGQGPKLLIQFQNNGVVDDSQLPKDRFSAERLKGVDSTLKIQPAKLEDSAVYLCASSPRRGPDYGYTFGSGTRLTVV.

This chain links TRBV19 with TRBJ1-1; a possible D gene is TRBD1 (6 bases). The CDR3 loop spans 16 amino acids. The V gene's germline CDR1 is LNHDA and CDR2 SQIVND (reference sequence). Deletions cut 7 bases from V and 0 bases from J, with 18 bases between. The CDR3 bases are TGTGCCAGTACCCCACGGCAGGGGTCGGTGAACACTGAAGCTTTCTTT. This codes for CASTPRQGSVNTEAFF.

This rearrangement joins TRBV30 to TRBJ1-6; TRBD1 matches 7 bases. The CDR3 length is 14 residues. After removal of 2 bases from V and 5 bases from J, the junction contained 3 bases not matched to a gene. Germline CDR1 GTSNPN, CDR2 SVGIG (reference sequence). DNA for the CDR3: TGTGCCTGGAGTCGGGACAGACATAATTCACCCCTCCACTTT. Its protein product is CAWSRDRHNSPLHF.

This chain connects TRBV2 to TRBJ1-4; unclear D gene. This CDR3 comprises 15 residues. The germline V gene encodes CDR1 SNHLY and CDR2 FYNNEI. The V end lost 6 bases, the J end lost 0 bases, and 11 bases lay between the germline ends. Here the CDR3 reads CASRGSTTTNEKLFF. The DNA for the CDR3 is TGTGCCAGCAGGGGCTCCACAACAACTAATGAAAAACTGTTTTTT.

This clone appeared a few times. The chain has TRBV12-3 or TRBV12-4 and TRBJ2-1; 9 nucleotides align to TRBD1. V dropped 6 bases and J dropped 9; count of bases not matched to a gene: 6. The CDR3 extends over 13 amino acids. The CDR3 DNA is TGTGCCAGCAGACTCTCGACAGGGGGTGAGCAGTTCTTC. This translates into CASRLSTGGEQFF.

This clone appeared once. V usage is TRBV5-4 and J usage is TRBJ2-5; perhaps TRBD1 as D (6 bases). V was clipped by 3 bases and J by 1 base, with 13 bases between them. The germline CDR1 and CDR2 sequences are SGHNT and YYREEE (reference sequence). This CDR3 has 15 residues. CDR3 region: CASSYPGQSQETQYF. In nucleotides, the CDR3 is TGTGCCAGCAGCTACCCAGGACAGAGCCAAGAGACCCAGTACTTC.

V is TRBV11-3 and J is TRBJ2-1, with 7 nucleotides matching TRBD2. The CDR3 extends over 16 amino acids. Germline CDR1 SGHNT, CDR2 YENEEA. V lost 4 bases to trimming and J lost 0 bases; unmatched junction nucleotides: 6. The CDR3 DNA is TGTGCCAGCAGCTCTAGCGGTACAAGCTCCTACAATGAGCAGTTCTTC. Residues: CASSSSGTSSYNEQFF.

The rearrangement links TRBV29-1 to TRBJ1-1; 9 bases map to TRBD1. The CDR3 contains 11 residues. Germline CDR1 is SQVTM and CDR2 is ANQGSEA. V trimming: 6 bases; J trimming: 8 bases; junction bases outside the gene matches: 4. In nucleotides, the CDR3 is TGCAGCGTGTGGGACAGGGCCGAAGCTTTCTTT. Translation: CSVWDRAEAFF.

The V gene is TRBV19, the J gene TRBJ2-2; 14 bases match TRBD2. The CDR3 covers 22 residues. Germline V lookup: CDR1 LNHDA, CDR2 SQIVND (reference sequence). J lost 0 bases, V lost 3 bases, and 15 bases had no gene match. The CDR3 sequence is CASSMSPPGLAGGYANTGELFF. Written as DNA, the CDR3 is TGTGCCAGTAGTATGTCTCCCCCTGGACTAGCGGGAGGCTACGCGAACACCGGGGAGCTGTTTTTT.

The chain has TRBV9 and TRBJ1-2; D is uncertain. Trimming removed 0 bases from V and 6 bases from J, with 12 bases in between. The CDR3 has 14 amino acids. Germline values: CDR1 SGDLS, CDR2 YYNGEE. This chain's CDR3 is CASSVVAGGHGYTF. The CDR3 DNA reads TGTGCCAGCAGCGTAGTGGCAGGCGGGCATGGCTACACCTTC.

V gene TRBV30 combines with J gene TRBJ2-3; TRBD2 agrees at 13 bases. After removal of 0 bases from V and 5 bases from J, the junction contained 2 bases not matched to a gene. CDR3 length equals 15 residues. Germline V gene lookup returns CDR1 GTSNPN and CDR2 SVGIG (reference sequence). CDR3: CAWSVLAGGRDTQYF. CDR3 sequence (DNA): TGTGCCTGGAGTGTACTAGCGGGAGGGAGAGATACGCAGTATTTT.

This CDR3 is CASSLVPGARNTGELFF. DNA of the CDR3: TGCGCCAGCAGCTTGGTCCCTGGGGCCCGGAACACCGGGGAGCTGTTTTTT. V gene TRBV5-1 combines with J gene TRBJ2-2; maybe TRBD1 (5 bases). Trimming removed 0 bases at V and 1 base at J, with 13 bases between. This CDR3 comprises 17 residues. Germline-derived CDR1 and CDR2 are SGHRS and YFSETQ.

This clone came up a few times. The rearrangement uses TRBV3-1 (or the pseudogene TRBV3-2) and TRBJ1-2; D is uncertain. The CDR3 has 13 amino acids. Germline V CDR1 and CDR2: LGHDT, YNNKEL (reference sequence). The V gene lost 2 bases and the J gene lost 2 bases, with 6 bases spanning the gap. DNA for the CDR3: TGTGCCAGCAGCCAAATACTGAACTATGGCTACACCTTC. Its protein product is CASSQILNYGYTF.

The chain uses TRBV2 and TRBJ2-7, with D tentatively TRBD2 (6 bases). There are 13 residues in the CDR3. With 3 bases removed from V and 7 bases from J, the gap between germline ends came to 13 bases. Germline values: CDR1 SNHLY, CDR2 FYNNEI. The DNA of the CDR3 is TGTGCCAGCAGTGAGCGGCTTGCGGGGGAGCAGTACTTC. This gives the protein CASSERLAGEQYF.

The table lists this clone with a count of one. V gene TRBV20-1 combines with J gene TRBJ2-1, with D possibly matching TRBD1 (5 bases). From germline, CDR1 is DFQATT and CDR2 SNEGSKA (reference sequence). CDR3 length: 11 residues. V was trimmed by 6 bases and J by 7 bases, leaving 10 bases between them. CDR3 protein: CSAQNRNEQFF. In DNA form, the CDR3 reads TGCAGTGCACAAAACAGGAATGAGCAGTTCTTC.